This passage covers 19 T cell receptor beta chains from one sample sequenced in a study of spatial heterogeneity in lung cancer (dated by TCRdb to the late 2010s). The library was prepared using 5' RACE. Sequencing instrument: NextSeq 500. The public reads were run again by TCRdb, first through fastp at Q25 and then through MiXCR, and only productive beta chains were kept. Each entry is one CDR3 protein sequence, shown with its most common DNA and genes. The sample data list under 30,000 distinct CDR3 sequences, and roughly 4.5% of these were observed just once. Of the sample, roughly 5% falls within the top ten clones. Interpreted using the paper, the time point label stands for: sample taken at primary tumor resection. Whole RNA extracted from tumor and nontumor lung tissue, or from cryopreserved PBMC samples, was used for TCR sequencing without cell sorting. The sample here was PBMCs, taken at surgery. These TCRs come from a male donor with early-stage non-small cell lung cancer.

This clonotype occurred many times. The genes are TRBV6-6 and TRBJ2-5, with 7 bases that match TRBD2. The CDR3 runs 14 residues. V gave up 6 bases and J gave up 3 bases; unmatched junction bases: 7. Germline CDR1 MNHNY, CDR2 SVGAGI (reference sequence). The CDR3, as DNA: TGTGCCAGCAGCTGGGGCGGGGGTAAAGAGACCCAGTACTTC. Its translation: CASSWGGGKETQYF.

This clonotype was found many times. The CDR3 coding sequence is TGTGCCAGCAGCCAGATTCACGGTTTCAATCAGCCCCAGCATTTT. Translating it yields CASSQIHGFNQPQHF. J is TRBJ1-5 and V is TRBV7-6; D gene uncertain. Germline assignment: CDR1 SGHVS and CDR2 FNYEAQ. V lost 5 bases and J 3 bases, leaving 14 bases between the germline ends. The CDR3 is 15 residues long.

This clonotype was detected ten times or more. This rearrangement joins TRBV6-2 or TRBV6-3 to TRBJ1-5; unclear D gene. Germline lookup yields CDR1 MNHEY and CDR2 SVGEGT. CDR3 length: 13 amino acids. The ends were cut back, 6 bases at V and 1 base at J, with 7 bases in the middle. The CDR3, as DNA: TGTGCCAGCAGACTGTGGAGCAATCAGCCCCAGCATTTT. Protein sequence: CASRLWSNQPQHF.

This clonotype was recorded a few times. The chain links TRBV19 to TRBJ2-1, with 7 positions matching TRBD2. Per the germline V gene, CDR1 is LNHDA and CDR2 is SQIVND (reference sequence). J gave up 8 bases and V 1 base, and 2 bases lay outside the gene matches. The CDR3 runs 13 residues. CDR3 nucleotides: TGTGCCAGTAGTATAGGGGCGGGGGATGAGCAGTTCTTC. As protein: CASSIGAGDEQFF.

This clonotype was found many times. The rearrangement uses TRBV7-2 and TRBJ2-1; D might be TRBD2 (7 bases). The CDR3 runs 15 residues. The V gene's germline CDR1 is SGHTA and CDR2 FQGNSA. Trimming cost V 1 base and J 6 bases, with 13 bases left between them. CDR3 in DNA: TGTGCCAGCAGCTTAGGTGGGGGGGCGTCCAATGAGCAGTTCTTC. As protein: CASSLGGGASNEQFF. The full variable domain, completed using reference TRBV7-2 and TRBJ2-1, is GAGVSQSPSNKVTEKGKDVELRCDPISGHTALYWYRQSLGQGLEFLIYFQGNSAPDKSGLPSDRFSAERTGGSVSTLTIQRTQQEDSAVYLCASSLGGGASNEQFFGPGTRLTVL.

This clonotype was seen repeatedly, ten times or more. The J gene is TRBJ2-1, the V gene TRBV7-8, with a tentative D call TRBD1 (6 bases). The CDR3 has 12 residues. CDR1 is SGHVS, CDR2 FQNEAQ, per germline. V was cut by 3 bases and J by 10 bases, with 10 bases left in between. CDR3 loop: CASSLMQGEQFF. The CDR3 nucleotides are TGTGCCAGCAGCTTGATGCAGGGGGAGCAGTTCTTC.

In its sample, this clonotype was seen many times. The chain uses TRBV28 and TRBJ2-7; D remains ambiguous. Germline CDR1 is MDHEN and CDR2 is SYDVKM. This CDR3 is 12 amino acids long. Trimming pared 8 bases from V and 7 bases from J, leaving 15 bases between. The DNA of the CDR3 is TGTGCCAGCGGGTCTAGTTTATGGGAGCAGTACTTC. Protein sequence: CASGSSLWEQYF.

The table lists this clonotype with many counts. The chain is built from TRBV9 and TRBJ2-1; a possible D gene is TRBD1 (6 bases). This CDR3 has 17 amino acids. Germline CDR1 is SGDLS and CDR2 is YYNGEE. V was trimmed by 4 bases and J by 4 bases, leaving 21 bases between them. The CDR3 is CASSPSYRVGLYNEQFF. CDR3 nucleotides: TGTGCCAGCAGCCCTAGCTACAGGGTTGGGTTATACAATGAGCAGTTCTTC.

This clonotype has ten or more counts. The genes are TRBV11-2 and TRBJ2-1; 9 nucleotides align to TRBD1. V trimming: 6 bases; J trimming: 10 bases; junction bases outside the gene matches: 10. CDR3 length equals 14 residues. Per the germline V gene, CDR1 is SGHAT and CDR2 is FQNNGV. The CDR3: CASRTGTGPTEQFF. The CDR3 nucleotides are TGTGCCAGCAGAACCGGGACAGGGCCGACGGAGCAGTTCTTC.

Many counts were recorded for this clonotype. The junction does not match germline at one end; this may be a read error. The chain recombines TRBV6-5 with TRBJ2-7, with D perhaps TRBD1 (6 bases). CDR3 length: 15 amino acids. CDR1 MNHEY and CDR2 SVGAGI come from the germline V gene. In nucleotides, the CDR3 is TGTGCCAGCAGGTACTCCGGGACATTTAACTACGAGCAGTACTTC. Protein sequence: CASRYSGTFNYEQYF.

This clonotype was observed at least ten times. CDR3 sequence reads: CASSLRQGESNEQFF. In nucleotides, the CDR3 is TGCGCCAGCAGCTTGAGACAGGGGGAATCGAATGAGCAGTTCTTC. This sequence joins TRBV5-1 and TRBJ2-1, with 9 nucleotides matching TRBD1. Germline V gene lookup returns CDR1 SGHRS and CDR2 YFSETQ. This CDR3 comprises 15 residues. Losses at the gene ends were 1 base for V and 7 bases for J; bases not matched to a gene: 6.

This clonotype was observed at least ten times. This chain uses TRBV7-9 with TRBJ1-5; D may be TRBD1 (5 bases). Trimming took off 5 bases at V and 2 bases at J, with 16 bases between the two ends. Germline lookup yields CDR1 SEHNR and CDR2 FQNEAQ (reference sequence). The CDR3 runs to 16 residues. The CDR3 region has the DNA TGTGCCAGCAGCCTATCAGGGCCGGGGGGCAATCAGCCCCAGCATTTT. This gives the protein CASSLSGPGGNQPQHF. The whole variable domain, remainder taken from reference TRBV7-9 and TRBJ1-5, is DTGVSQNPRHKITKRGQNVTFRCDPISEHNRLYWYRQTLGQGPEFLTYFQNEAQLEKSRLLSDRFSAERPKGSFSTLEIQRTEQGDSAMYLCASSLSGPGGNQPQHFGDGTRLSIL.

There are many counts of this clonotype. The rearrangement links TRBV24-1 to TRBJ2-7, with TRBD1 matching over 11 bases. Germline loops: CDR1 KGHDR, CDR2 SFDVKD. This CDR3 contains 15 residues. Germline trimming cut 5 bases from V and 5 bases from J; bases unmatched to any gene: 7. CDR3 loop: CATSARDRGTDEQYF. CDR3 bases: TGTGCCACCAGTGCCCGGGACAGGGGGACGGACGAGCAGTACTTC.

This clonotype was recorded at least ten times. V is TRBV27 and J is TRBJ1-6; unclear D gene. Germline V gene lookup returns CDR1 MNHEY and CDR2 SMNVEV (reference sequence). The CDR3 is made up of 13 amino acids. The CDR3 here is CASTGGRNSPLHF. The CDR3 DNA reads as TGTGCTTCAACGGGAGGGAGGAATTCACCCCTCCACTTT.

In its sample, this clonotype was seen many times. CDR3 sequence (DNA): TGTGCCAGCAGCTCCAACACAGTCTACAATGAGCAGTTCTTC. Protein: CASSSNTVYNEQFF. This chain uses TRBV5-5 with TRBJ2-1, with D hard to call. CDR3 length: 14 amino acids. The germline V gene encodes CDR1 SGHKS and CDR2 YYEKEE (reference sequence). V was clipped by 3 bases and J by 3 bases, with 10 bases between them.

At least ten counts were recorded for this clonotype. The rearrangement uses TRBV5-1 and TRBJ2-1, with TRBD2 matching 12 bases. This CDR3 has 19 amino acids. Germline-derived CDR1 and CDR2 are SGHRS and YFSETQ. V was clipped by 2 bases and J by 0 bases; unmatched bases: 9. This CDR3 reads CASSFPTSGRTNSYNEQFF. Here the CDR3 DNA reads TGCGCCAGCAGCTTCCCTACTAGCGGGAGGACCAACTCCTACAATGAGCAGTTCTTC.

This clonotype was seen ten or more times. The J gene is TRBJ2-1, the V gene TRBV20-1; perhaps TRBD2 as D (5 bases). The CDR3 is 12 residues long. Looked up from germline, CDR1 is DFQATT and CDR2 is SNEGSKA (reference sequence). The V gene lost 3 bases and the J gene lost 3 bases, with 6 bases spanning the gap. The CDR3 loop is CSASGNYNEQFF. The DNA for the CDR3 is TGCAGTGCTAGCGGGAACTACAATGAGCAGTTCTTC.

CDR3 DNA sequence: TGCGCCAGCAGCCTTGGGGACAACGTCTATGGCTACACCTTC. This gives the protein CASSLGDNVYGYTF. The chain has TRBV4-3 and TRBJ1-2; tentatively, D is TRBD1 (6 bases). Trimming pared 4 bases from V and 4 bases from J, leaving 13 bases between. Germline V gives CDR1 LGHNA, CDR2 YSLEER. This CDR3 has 14 residues.

This clonotype was seen ten or more times. Here the CDR3 reads CASSSGKHTEAFF. The CDR3 DNA is TGTGCCAGCAGTTCAGGGAAACACACTGAAGCTTTCTTT. The chain combines TRBV6-5 with TRBJ1-1, with D possibly TRBD1 on 5 matching bases. Per germline, CDR1 MNHEY and CDR2 SVGAGI. CDR3 length: 13 amino acids. Trimming stripped 4 bases from V and 3 bases from J, with 9 bases between.